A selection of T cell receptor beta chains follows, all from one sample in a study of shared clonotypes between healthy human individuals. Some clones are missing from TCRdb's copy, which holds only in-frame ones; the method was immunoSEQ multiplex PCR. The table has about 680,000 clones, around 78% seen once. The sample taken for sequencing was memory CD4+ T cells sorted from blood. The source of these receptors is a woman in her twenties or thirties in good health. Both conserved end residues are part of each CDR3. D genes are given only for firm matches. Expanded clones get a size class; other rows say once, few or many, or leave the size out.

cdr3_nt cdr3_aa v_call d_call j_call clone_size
TGCGCCAGCAGTGATCCGCAGGGGGGGACTAATGAAAAACTGTTTTTT CASSDPQGGTNEKLFF TRBV10-2 TRBD1 TRBJ1-4 .
TGTGCCAGCAGCAAAGTGACAGGGGGCGTACGAGACCCCCCGTACAATGAGCAGTTCTTC CASSKVTGGVRDPPYNEQFF TRBV21-1 . TRBJ2-1 .
TGTGCCAGCAGTGAATTCGGACAGGCTGAAGCTTTCTTT CASSEFGQAEAFF TRBV2 TRBD1 TRBJ1-1 .
TGTGCCAGCAGTGAAACCACTGTACTTGGACAGGCCGATGAGCAGTTCTTC CASSETTVLGQADEQFF TRBV2 TRBD1 TRBJ2-1 many
TGTGCCACCAGCCGGGACAGGGGGGGGTATGGCTACACCTTC CATSRDRGGYGYTF TRBV15 TRBD1 TRBJ1-2 .
TGTGCCAGCAGTATGACAGAGAACTATGGCTACACCTTC CASSMTENYGYTF TRBV27 . TRBJ1-2 .
TGTGCCTGCGCTCAGGGAAGCAATCAGCCCCAGCATTTT CACAQGSNQPQHF TRBV30 . TRBJ1-5 .
TGTGCCAGCAGTGGCCGACTAGCGGGAGGGCCTGATACGCAGTATTTT CASSGRLAGGPDTQYF TRBV25-1 TRBD2 TRBJ2-3 .
TGTGCCAGCAGCTTGGGGGGAGGGACAGTCCAGTTT CASSLGGGTVQF TRBV11-3 . TRBJ2-3 .
TGCAGTGCTAGTAATATTGGCTACACCTTC CSASNIGYTF TRBV20-1 . TRBJ1-2 .
TGTGCCAGTAGTGGGACAGGGGGCTTCTACGAGCAGTACTTC CASSGTGGFYEQYF TRBV19 TRBD1 TRBJ2-7 many
TGTGCCAGCTCACAAATCAGGGACACTGAAGCTTTCTTT CASSQIRDTEAFF TRBV18 . TRBJ1-1 .
TGTGCCAGCAGTGTCGGGACTAGCAGCTACGAGCAGTACTTC CASSVGTSSYEQYF TRBV6-4 TRBD2 TRBJ2-7 .
TGCAGCGTTGGACTAGCGGGAGAGCGAGATACGCAGTATTTT CSVGLAGERDTQYF TRBV29-1 TRBD2 TRBJ2-3 .
TGCGCCAGCAGCCAAGAGACACTACAAAAAATTAACTATGGCTACACCTTC CASSQETLQKINYGYTF TRBV4-1 . TRBJ1-2 .
TGTGCCAGCAGCATCCGAGGGCCCTACGAGCAGTACTTC CASSIRGPYEQYF TRBV5-6 . TRBJ2-7 .
TGTGCCAGCAGCTTGTTTGAGGAGATCGGGGAGCTGTTTTTT CASSLFEEIGELFF TRBV5-5 . TRBJ2-2 .
TGTGCCAGCTCCCGGGCGACGGAGACCCAGTACTTC CASSRATETQYF TRBV18 . TRBJ2-5 .
TGTGCCAGCAGTCCACCAGGGGGTTCCCCAGGGGCTTTCTTT CASSPPGGSPGAFF TRBV28 TRBD1 TRBJ1-1 .
TGTGCCAGCAGCTTAGATCGGGGGGGTAGCTCCTACAATGAGCAGTTCTTC CASSLDRGGSSYNEQFF TRBV11-2 TRBD2 TRBJ2-1 few
TGTGCCAGCAGCAAACGGGGGGGTCCCTACGAGCAGTACTTC CASSKRGGPYEQYF TRBV9 TRBD2 TRBJ2-7 .